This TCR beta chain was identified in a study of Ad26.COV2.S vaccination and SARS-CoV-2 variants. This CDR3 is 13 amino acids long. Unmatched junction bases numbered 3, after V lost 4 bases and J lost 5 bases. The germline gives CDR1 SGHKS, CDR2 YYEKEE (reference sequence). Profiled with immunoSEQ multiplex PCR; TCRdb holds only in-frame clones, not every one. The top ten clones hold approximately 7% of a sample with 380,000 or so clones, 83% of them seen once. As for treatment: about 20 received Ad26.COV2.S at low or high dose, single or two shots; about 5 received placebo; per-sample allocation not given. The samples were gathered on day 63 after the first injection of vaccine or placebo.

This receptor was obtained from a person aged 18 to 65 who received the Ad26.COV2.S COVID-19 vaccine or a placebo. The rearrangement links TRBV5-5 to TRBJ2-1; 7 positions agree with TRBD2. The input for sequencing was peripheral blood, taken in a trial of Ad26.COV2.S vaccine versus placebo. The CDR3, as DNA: TGTGCCAGCAGCCCCGGGACTAACAATGAGCAGTTCTTC. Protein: CASSPGTNNEQFF.